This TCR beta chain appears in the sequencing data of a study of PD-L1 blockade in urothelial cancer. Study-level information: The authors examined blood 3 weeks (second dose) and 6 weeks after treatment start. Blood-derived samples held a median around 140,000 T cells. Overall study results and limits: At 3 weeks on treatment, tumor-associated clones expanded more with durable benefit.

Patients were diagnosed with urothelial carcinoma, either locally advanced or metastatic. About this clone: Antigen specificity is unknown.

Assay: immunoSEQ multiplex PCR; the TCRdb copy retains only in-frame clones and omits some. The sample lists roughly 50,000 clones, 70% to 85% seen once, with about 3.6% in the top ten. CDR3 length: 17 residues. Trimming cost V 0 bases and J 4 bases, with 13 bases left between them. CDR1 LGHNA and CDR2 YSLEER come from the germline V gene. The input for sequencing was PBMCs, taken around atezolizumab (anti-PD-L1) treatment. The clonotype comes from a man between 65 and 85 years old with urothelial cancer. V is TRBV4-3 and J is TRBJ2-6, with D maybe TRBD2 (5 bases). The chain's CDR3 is CASSQDWLPGGANVLTF. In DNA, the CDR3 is TGCGCCAGCAGCCAAGATTGGCTCCCGGGGGGGGCCAACGTCCTGACTTTC.